A single sample is the source of the 25 T cell receptor beta chains below, sequenced in a study of T-cell reconstitution after alpha-beta-depleted transplantation in children (dated by TCRdb to about 2016). Libraries were made using PCR. The sample was run on an Illumina HiSeq 2500. To normalize quantification of the TCRbeta repertoire, the TCR libraries were built with molecular barcoding that relied on unique molecular identifiers. TCRdb redid the processing of the public reads, applying fastp at Q25 and MiXCR, and retained in-frame beta chains. Records with the same CDR3 protein are collapsed into one entry carrying the most frequent genes and DNA. Within this sample are over 450,000 distinct CDR3 sequences, with about 10% of them counted one time only. The ten largest account for about 2.1% of the sample. Per the publication, the treatment or condition label means: allogeneic hematopoietic cell transplantation with graft depleted of TCRalphabeta T cells and CD19 B cells.

Material: PBMCs, obtained before TCRalphabeta/CD19-depleted stem cell transplant. Receptors originate from a child aged 2-15 years with inherited bone marrow failure, due to receive a stem cell transplant.

This clonotype came up many times. A junction end diverges from the germline sequence, so it may reflect a read error. V usage is TRBV27 and J usage is TRBJ2-2; TRBD1 matches at 10 bases. The germline CDR1 and CDR2 sequences are MNHEY and SMNVEV (reference sequence). The CDR3 consists of 14 residues. The CDR3 loop reads CSSTRQGASGELFF. CDR3 bases: TGTTCCAGCACCAGACAGGGGGCTTCCGGGGAGCTGTTTTTT.

This clonotype was recorded a few times. V gene TRBV4-2 combines with J gene TRBJ2-7, with 7 bases that match TRBD1. The CDR3 totals 15 residues. The trim removed 0 bases at V and 3 bases at J, leaving 5 bases unmatched. CDR1 is LGHNA, CDR2 YNFKEQ, per germline. The CDR3 loop reads CASSQDRQGYYEQYF. For the CDR3, the DNA is TGTGCCAGCAGCCAAGATCGACAGGGCTACTACGAGCAGTACTTC.

This clonotype was found many times. The chain combines TRBV29-1 with TRBJ2-7; 7 bases align to TRBD1. This CDR3 region has 12 residues. J gave up 2 bases and V 6 bases, and 4 bases lay outside the gene matches. Per the germline V gene, CDR1 is SQVTM and CDR2 is ANQGSEA. CDR3 sequence: CSVETGAYEQYF. The CDR3 coding sequence is TGCAGCGTCGAAACAGGGGCCTACGAGCAGTACTTC.

This clonotype was seen at least ten times. The CDR3 loop reads CASSQVDWGGLDNEKLFF. Here the CDR3 DNA reads TGCGCCAGCAGCCAAGTGGACTGGGGGGGTTTGGATAATGAAAAACTGTTTTTT. The V gene is TRBV4-3, the J gene TRBJ1-4, with D tentatively TRBD1 (5 bases). CDR1 and CDR2 from the germline V gene are LGHNA and YSLEER. The CDR3 spans 18 residues. Trimming took 1 base from V and 4 from J, leaving 19 bases between them.

As regards this clonotype: A much larger clone differs from this one at a single base, so this may be a read error. V is TRBV4-2 and J is TRBJ1-5; 10 nucleotides agree with TRBD1. CDR1 is LGHNA, CDR2 YNFKEQ, per germline. V lost 4 bases and J lost 4; bases outside the gene matches: 7. The CDR3 totals 16 residues. The CDR3 region is CASSRAWDRGNQPQHF. In nucleotides, the CDR3 is TGTGCCAGCAGCCGAGCATGGGACAGGGGAAATCAGCCCCAGCATTTT.

This clonotype was seen at least ten times. The chain uses TRBV6-5 and TRBJ1-5; 7 bases match TRBD1. CDR3 length: 16 amino acids. Germline CDR1 MNHEY, CDR2 SVGAGI. The junction had 12 bases not matched to a gene; V was cut back by 4 bases and J by 6 bases. Written as DNA, the CDR3 is TGTGCCAGCAGTTCTTCAACAGGGGAGGTAGGTCAGCCCCAGCATTTT. It translates to CASSSSTGEVGQPQHF.

This clonotype was recorded many times. The gene calls are TRBV20-1 and TRBJ2-7; 9 nucleotides line up with TRBD2. Germline CDR1 and CDR2: DFQATT and SNEGSKA (reference sequence). The CDR3 extends over 15 amino acids. The V segment lost 3 bases and the J segment 0 bases; nucleotides outside the gene matches: 6. The CDR3 is CSASPLAGSSYEQYF. Here the CDR3 DNA reads TGCAGTGCTAGTCCTCTAGCGGGGAGCTCCTACGAGCAGTACTTC.

This clonotype has ten or more counts. V and J are TRBV4-3 and TRBJ1-6; D is undetermined. There are 14 residues in the CDR3. Germline values: CDR1 LGHNA, CDR2 YSLEER. V lost 0 bases and J lost 10, with 10 bases in between. CDR3 bases: TGCGCCAGCAGCCAAGAAGGCAGACTATCACCCCTCCACTTT. Protein: CASSQEGRLSPLHF.

This clonotype was detected ten times or more. The chain is built from TRBV6-2 or TRBV6-3 and TRBJ2-2; 7 bases align to TRBD2. CDR3 length equals 16 residues. Germline V gene data show CDR1 as MNHEY and CDR2 as SVGEGT. V lost 4 bases and J lost 2; bases outside the gene matches: 7. In DNA, the CDR3 is TGTGCCAGCAGTTCCCCGAGCGGGGCCAACACCGGGGAGCTGTTTTTT. Its translation: CASSSPSGANTGELFF.

J is TRBJ2-3 and V is TRBV6-1, with TRBD2 matching 10 bases. This CDR3 spans 17 amino acids. The ends lost 2 bases at V and 4 bases at J; junction bases unmatched: 9. CDR1 is MNHNS, CDR2 SASEGT, per germline. The CDR3: CASSEYPSGRIADTQYF. In nucleotides, the CDR3 is TGTGCCAGCAGTGAATACCCTAGCGGGAGAATCGCAGATACGCAGTATTTT.

This clonotype has just a few counts. J is TRBJ2-4 and V is TRBV28; tentatively, D is TRBD1 (6 bases). Trimming stripped 6 bases from V and 0 bases from J, with 15 bases between. Germline CDR1 MDHEN, CDR2 SYDVKM. There are 16 residues in the CDR3. For the CDR3, the DNA is TGTGCCAGCAGCCACCGGACAGCGCTAGCCAAAAACATTCAGTACTTC. It translates to CASSHRTALAKNIQYF.

This clonotype occurred a few times. The chain is built from TRBV12-3 or TRBV12-4 and TRBJ2-1, with 7 positions matching TRBD2. This CDR3 is 16 amino acids long. Unmatched junction bases numbered 6, after V lost 0 bases and J lost 4 bases. The CDR3 loop is CASSLARSGVYNEQFF. In DNA form, the CDR3 reads TGTGCCAGCAGTTTAGCTAGGAGCGGGGTTTACAATGAGCAGTTCTTC.

This sequence joins TRBV27 and TRBJ2-1; possible D gene TRBD1, 7 bases. This CDR3 region has 15 residues. The germline CDR1 and CDR2 sequences are MNHEY and SMNVEV (reference sequence). The V end was cut by 2 bases, the J end by 4 bases, with 12 bases between. CDR3 bases: TGTGCCAGCAGTTTAGGGGGGACAGAATACAATGAGCAGTTCTTC. Encoded protein: CASSLGGTEYNEQFF.

This clonotype has at least ten counts. The CDR3 DNA reads as TGTGCCAGCAGCCTGAACAGGGCTGGCTACACCTTC. This sequence encodes CASSLNRAGYTF. The V and J genes are TRBV7-2 and TRBJ1-2; TRBD1 might be the D (6 bases). CDR1 SGHTA and CDR2 FQGNSA come from the germline V gene. CDR3 length: 12 residues. Trimming left V 5 bases short and J 7 bases short, with 11 bases between.

This clonotype was counted ten times or more. The J gene is TRBJ2-1, the V gene TRBV20-1; 7 bases map to TRBD2. Trimming cost V 3 bases and J 7 bases; bases outside gene matches: 6. Germline loops: CDR1 DFQATT, CDR2 SNEGSKA (reference sequence). The CDR3 consists of 13 residues. CDR3 loop: CSARRSAGNEQFF. In DNA form, the CDR3 reads TGCAGTGCTAGGAGGTCAGCGGGGAATGAGCAGTTCTTC.

Ten or more counts support this clonotype. V gene TRBV29-1 combines with J gene TRBJ2-1; 7 positions agree with TRBD1. CDR1 is SQVTM and CDR2 is ANQGSEA in the germline V gene. The CDR3 sequence is 14 residues long. V dropped 2 bases and J dropped 1; count of bases not matched to a gene: 2. The CDR3 nucleotides read TGCAGCGTTGAAAAGGGGGCGTCCTACAATGAGCAGTTCTTC. It encodes CSVEKGASYNEQFF.

This clonotype was detected many times. The chain recombines TRBV28 with TRBJ2-3, with TRBD2 identical over 10 bases. Looked up from germline, CDR1 is MDHEN and CDR2 is SYDVKM. This CDR3 has 16 amino acids. Trimming cost V 6 bases and J 0 bases; bases outside gene matches: 6. CDR3 region: CASRLAGAVSTDTQYF. The CDR3 DNA sequence: TGTGCCAGCAGGCTAGCGGGGGCGGTCAGCACAGATACGCAGTATTTT.

This chain uses TRBV27 with TRBJ2-6; 9 bases agree with TRBD2. The V segment lost 5 bases and the J segment 1 base; nucleotides outside the gene matches: 12. The length of the CDR3 is 19 residues. The germline gives CDR1 MNHEY, CDR2 SMNVEV (reference sequence). DNA of the CDR3: TGTGCCAGCAGTACCTTAGCGGGAGTGCCCTCTTCTGGGGCCAACGTCCTGACTTTC. Protein sequence: CASSTLAGVPSSGANVLTF.

Ten or more counts support this clonotype. V gene TRBV27 combines with J gene TRBJ1-2, with D possibly TRBD1 on 6 matching bases. Between the trimmed V and J ends, which lost 0 bases and 4 bases, there was a span of 12 bases. CDR3 length: 15 amino acids. The V gene's germline CDR1 is MNHEY and CDR2 SMNVEV (reference sequence). CDR3 sequence reads: CASSLSLTGAYGYTF. The DNA of the CDR3 is TGTGCCAGCAGTTTATCCCTCACGGGGGCCTATGGCTACACCTTC.

Many counts were recorded for this clonotype. The genes are TRBV29-1 and TRBJ2-1; D could derive from TRBD1 or TRBD2 (5 bases each). The CDR3 is 15 residues long. CDR1 and CDR2 (germline): SQVTM, ANQGSEA. V was shortened by 7 bases and J by 7 bases, with 23 bases between the two germline ends. The CDR3 loop reads CSAAPGPRGWNEQFF. The DNA for the CDR3 is TGCAGCGCCGCCCCGGGGCCTAGGGGTTGGAATGAGCAGTTCTTC.

At least ten counts were recorded for this clonotype. The chain uses TRBV28 and TRBJ1-5; a possible D gene is TRBD1 (5 bases). CDR3 length: 13 residues. V gave up 9 bases and J gave up 0 bases, with 9 bases separating them. Germline CDR1 reads MDHEN; CDR2 reads SYDVKM. The CDR3 region is CASGGYSNQPQHF. CDR3 coding DNA: TGTGCCAGTGGGGGATATAGCAATCAGCCCCAGCATTTT.

This clonotype occurred a few times. The chain couples TRBV5-1 to TRBJ2-1; 11 bases agree with TRBD2. The CDR3 runs 15 residues. Germline V lookup: CDR1 SGHRS, CDR2 YFSETQ. Germline trimming cut 0 bases from V and 6 bases from J; bases unmatched to any gene: 2. The chain's CDR3 is CASSLVGTSGNEQFF. CDR3 nucleotides: TGCGCCAGCAGCTTGGTTGGGACTAGCGGCAATGAGCAGTTCTTC.

This clonotype was seen many times. This chain links TRBV24-1 with TRBJ1-1; D ambiguous. The CDR3 has 15 amino acids. Deletions cut 4 bases from V and 1 base from J, with 12 bases between. The germline CDR1 and CDR2 sequences are KGHDR and SFDVKD. CDR3 residues: CATSDSGRENTEAFF. CDR3 DNA sequence: TGTGCCACCAGTGACTCGGGCCGCGAGAACACTGAAGCTTTCTTT.

This clonotype occurred many times. The V gene is TRBV12-3 or TRBV12-4, the J gene TRBJ1-2, with 8 bases lining up with TRBD1. The CDR3 covers 16 residues. V shed 0 bases, J shed 3 bases, and the junction held 6 bases outside the gene matches. CDR3 coding DNA: TGTGCCAGCAGTTTAGCCCAGACAGGGGCACACTATGGCTACACCTTC. Translation gives CASSLAQTGAHYGYTF.

This clonotype has at least ten counts. V is TRBV4-3 and J is TRBJ2-6; unclear D gene. Germline V CDR1 and CDR2: LGHNA, YSLEER. Deletions cut 1 base from V and 9 bases from J, with 10 bases between. The CDR3 runs 14 residues. CDR3 amino acids: CASSQVWDNNVLTF. CDR3 DNA: TGCGCCAGCAGCCAAGTGTGGGATAACAACGTCCTGACTTTC.